This TCR beta chain was sequenced for a study of cytomegalovirus exposure and HLA in healthy donors. Findings and limits, study-wide: TCR beta chain V- and J-gene trimming was linked, in a later analysis, to a missense variant in DCLRE1C.

CDR1 is SGHTS and CDR2 is YDEGEE in the germline V gene. V shed 0 bases and J shed 4 bases, with 10 bases lying between them. The CDR3 is made up of 14 amino acids. Vbeta (60) and Jbeta (13) primers were used in the PCR. Profiled with immunoSEQ multiplex PCR; TCRdb holds only in-frame clones, not every one. The sample holds under 150,000 clones, around four fifths seen once. With regard to this clone: The antigen remains undetermined.

This TCR derives from a human donor in good health. The rearrangement uses TRBV5-8 and TRBJ1-2, with unresolved D. Sequences were obtained from PBMCs. The CDR3 bases are TGTGCCAGCAGCTTGGATGGAGTGAGCTATGGCTACACCTTC. It yields the protein CASSLDGVSYGYTF.